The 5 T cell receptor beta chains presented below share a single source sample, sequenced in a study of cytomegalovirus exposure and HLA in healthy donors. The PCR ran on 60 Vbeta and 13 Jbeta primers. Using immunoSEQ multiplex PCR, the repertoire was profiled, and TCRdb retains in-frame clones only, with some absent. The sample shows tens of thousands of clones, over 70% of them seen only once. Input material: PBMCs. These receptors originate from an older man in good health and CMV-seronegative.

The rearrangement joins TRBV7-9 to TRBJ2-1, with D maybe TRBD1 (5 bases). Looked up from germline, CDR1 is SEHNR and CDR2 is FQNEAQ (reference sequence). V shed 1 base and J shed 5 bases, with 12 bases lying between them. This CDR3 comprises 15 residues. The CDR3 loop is CASSLGSGIHNEQFF. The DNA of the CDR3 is TGTGCCAGCAGCTTAGGGTCAGGGATCCACAATGAGCAGTTCTTC.

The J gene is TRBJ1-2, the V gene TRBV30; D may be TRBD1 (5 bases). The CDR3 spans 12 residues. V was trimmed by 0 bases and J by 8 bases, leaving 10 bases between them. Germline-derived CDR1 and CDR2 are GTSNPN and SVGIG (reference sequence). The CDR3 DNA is TGTGCCTGGAGTGTACTCAGGGAAGGCTACACCTTC. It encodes CAWSVLREGYTF.

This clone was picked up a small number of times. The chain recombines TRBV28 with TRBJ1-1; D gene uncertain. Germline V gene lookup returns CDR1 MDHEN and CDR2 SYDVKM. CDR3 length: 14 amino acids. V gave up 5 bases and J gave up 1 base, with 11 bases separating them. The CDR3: CASSPRYTNTEAFF. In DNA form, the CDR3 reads TGTGCCAGCAGTCCAAGATACACGAACACTGAAGCTTTCTTT.

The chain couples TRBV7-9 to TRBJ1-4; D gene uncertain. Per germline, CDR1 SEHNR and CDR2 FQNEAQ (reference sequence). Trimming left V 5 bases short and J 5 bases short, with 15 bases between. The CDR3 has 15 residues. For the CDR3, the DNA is TGTGCCAGCAGCCCTCAGACGGGAATAAATGAAAAACTGTTTTTT. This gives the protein CASSPQTGINEKLFF.

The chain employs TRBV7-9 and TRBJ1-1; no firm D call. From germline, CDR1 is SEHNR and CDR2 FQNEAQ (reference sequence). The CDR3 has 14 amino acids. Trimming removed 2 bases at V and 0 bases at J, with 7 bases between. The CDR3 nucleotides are TGTGCCAGCAGCTTAATGGGAGTGAACACTGAAGCTTTCTTT. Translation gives CASSLMGVNTEAFF.